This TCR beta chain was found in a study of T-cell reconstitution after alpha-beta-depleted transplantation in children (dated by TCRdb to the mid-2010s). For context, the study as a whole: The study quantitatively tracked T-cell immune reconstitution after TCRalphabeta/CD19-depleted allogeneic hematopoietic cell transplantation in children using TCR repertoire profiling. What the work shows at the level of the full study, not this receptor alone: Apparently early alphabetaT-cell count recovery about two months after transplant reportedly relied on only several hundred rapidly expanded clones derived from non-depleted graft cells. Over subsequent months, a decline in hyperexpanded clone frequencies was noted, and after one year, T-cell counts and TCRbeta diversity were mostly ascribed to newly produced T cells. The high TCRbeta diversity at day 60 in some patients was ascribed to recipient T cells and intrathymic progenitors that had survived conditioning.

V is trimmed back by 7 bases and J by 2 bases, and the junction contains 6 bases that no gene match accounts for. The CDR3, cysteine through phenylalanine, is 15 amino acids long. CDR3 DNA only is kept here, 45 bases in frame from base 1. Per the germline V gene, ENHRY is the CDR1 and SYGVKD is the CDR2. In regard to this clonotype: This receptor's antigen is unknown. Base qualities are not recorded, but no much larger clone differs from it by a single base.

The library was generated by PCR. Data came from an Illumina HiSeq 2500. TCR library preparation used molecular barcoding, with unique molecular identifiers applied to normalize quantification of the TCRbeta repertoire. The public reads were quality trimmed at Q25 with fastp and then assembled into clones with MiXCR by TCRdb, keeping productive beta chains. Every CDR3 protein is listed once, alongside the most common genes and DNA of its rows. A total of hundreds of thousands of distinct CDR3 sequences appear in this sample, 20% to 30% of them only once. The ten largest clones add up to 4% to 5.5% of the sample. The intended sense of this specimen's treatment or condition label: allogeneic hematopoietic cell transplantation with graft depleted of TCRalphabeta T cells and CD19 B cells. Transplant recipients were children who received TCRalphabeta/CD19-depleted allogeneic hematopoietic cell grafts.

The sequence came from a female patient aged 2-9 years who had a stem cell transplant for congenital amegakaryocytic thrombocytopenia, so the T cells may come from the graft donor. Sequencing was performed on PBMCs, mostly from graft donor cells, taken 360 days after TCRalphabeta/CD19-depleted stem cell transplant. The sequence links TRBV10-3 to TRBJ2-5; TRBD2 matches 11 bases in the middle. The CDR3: CAIKARLAGQETQYF. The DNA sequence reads TGTGCCATCAAAGCAAGACTAGCGGGGCAAGAGACCCAGTACTTC.